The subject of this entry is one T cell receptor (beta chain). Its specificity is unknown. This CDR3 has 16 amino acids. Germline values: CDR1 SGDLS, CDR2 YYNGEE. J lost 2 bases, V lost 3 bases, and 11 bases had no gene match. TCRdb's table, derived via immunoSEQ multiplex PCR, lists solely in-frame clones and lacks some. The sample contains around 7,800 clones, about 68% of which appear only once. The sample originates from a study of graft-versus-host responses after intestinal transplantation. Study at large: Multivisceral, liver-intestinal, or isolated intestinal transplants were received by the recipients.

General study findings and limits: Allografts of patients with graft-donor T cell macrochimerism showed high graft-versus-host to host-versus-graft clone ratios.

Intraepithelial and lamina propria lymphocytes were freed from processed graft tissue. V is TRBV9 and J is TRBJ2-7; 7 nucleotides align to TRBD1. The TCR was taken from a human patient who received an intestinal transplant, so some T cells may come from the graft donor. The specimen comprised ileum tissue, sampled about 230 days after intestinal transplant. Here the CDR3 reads CASSALLWDSPYEQYF. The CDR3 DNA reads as TGTGCCAGCAGCGCTCTGCTCTGGGACAGTCCCTACGAGCAGTACTTC. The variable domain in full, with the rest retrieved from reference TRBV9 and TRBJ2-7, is DSGVTQTPKHLITATGQRVTLRCSPRSGDLSVYWYQQSLDQGLQFLIQYYNGEERAKGNILERFSAQQFPDLHSELNLSSLELGDSALYFCASSALLWDSPYEQYFGPGTRLTVT.